This T cell receptor beta chain was identified during a study of tumor and adjacent non-tumor tissue in lung cancer. The library came from three nested PCR rounds adapted from ARM-PCR protocols. MiXCR, run by TCRdb on the multiplex PCR reads, gives a single entry per CDR3 protein. The sample holds roughly 67,000 distinct CDR3 sequences, roughly 77% seen once. General observations from the study: Compared with tumor, normal lung showed significantly lower TCR diversity. Patients with more diverse tumor TCRs had worse survival.

This sample's RNA came from whole unsorted tissue. This non-tumor lung sample came from over 3 cm beyond the tumor edge. In the case of this clonotype: The target antigen is unknown. A read error may account for a junction end that differs from germline.

This sequence originates from a man aged 55 to 70 with non-small cell lung cancer. Specimen: distant non-tumor lung tissue.

CDR3 sequence (DNA): TGTGCCAGCAGTTTAGCAGGAGGGGGCCCTTTAGGCGAGCAATACTTC. Protein sequence: CASSLAGGGPLGEQYF. The genes are TRBV12-3 or TRBV12-4 and TRBJ2-7, with D possibly being TRBD1 (7 bases). The CDR3 has 16 residues.